The 24 T cell receptor beta chains listed next were all sequenced from one sample in a study of blood T cell repertoires in COVID-19. Profiling relied on immunoSEQ multiplex PCR, and the TCRdb table lists in-frame clones only, not all of them. In the table there are around 250,000 clones, approximately 84% of which are singletons. Sequenced input: peripheral blood. These TCRs come from a human donor in a cohort sampled during active COVID-19.

The chain couples TRBV12-3 or TRBV12-4 to TRBJ2-7; perhaps TRBD1 as D (5 bases). Trimming took 4 bases from V and 5 from J, leaving 9 bases between them. The CDR3 is 12 amino acids. The CDR3 sequence: CASSSGPDEQYF. As DNA, the CDR3 is TGTGCCAGCAGTTCAGGGCCCGACGAGCAGTACTTC.

The chain has TRBV27 and TRBJ2-7; the match to TRBD2 covers 9 bases. Germline CDR1 reads MNHEY; CDR2 reads SMNVEV (reference sequence). Trimming removed 7 bases from V and 0 bases from J; junction bases left unmatched: 13. The CDR3 is 17 amino acids. In nucleotides, the CDR3 is TGTGCCAGCACCTCGAACGGACTAGCGCGAAGCTCCTACGAGCAGTACTTC. It encodes CASTSNGLARSSYEQYF.

The V call is TRBV6-6, the J call TRBJ1-2, with TRBD1 matching over 7 bases. This CDR3 has 16 residues. CDR1 and CDR2 from the germline V gene are MNHNY and SVGAGI (reference sequence). The V gene end was trimmed by 6 bases and the J gene end by 2 bases; junction bases not matched to a gene: 12. The CDR3 DNA reads TGTGCCAGCAGGTCCGGAACAGGGGCGAGGAACTATGGCTACACCTTC. Encoded protein: CASRSGTGARNYGYTF.

This rearrangement joins TRBV2 to TRBJ1-3, with 8 bases matching TRBD1. Trimming at V came to 1 base and at J to 0 bases, leaving 2 bases not matched to a gene. The CDR3 has 16 residues. Germline CDR1 SNHLY, CDR2 FYNNEI. The CDR3 nucleotides read TGTGCCAGCAGTGAAGAGACAGGGGCCTCTGGAAACACCATATATTTT. It is translated as CASSEETGASGNTIYF.

J is TRBJ1-4 and V is TRBV19; 9 nucleotides line up with TRBD1. The ends lost 9 bases at V and 7 bases at J; junction bases unmatched: 6. Germline V gene lookup returns CDR1 LNHDA and CDR2 SQIVND (reference sequence). The CDR3 length is 13 residues. The CDR3, as DNA: TGTGCCAGCGCGGACAGGGGTCGTGAAAAACTGTTTTTT. Its translation is CASADRGREKLFF.

The chain employs TRBV5-1 and TRBJ2-2, with 7 bases fitting TRBD2. CDR3 length equals 12 residues. The J segment lost 7 bases and the V segment lost 6 bases, leaving 3 bases of the junction unmatched. Per the germline V gene, CDR1 is SGHRS and CDR2 is YFSETQ. The CDR3 DNA sequence: TGCGCCAGCACCGGGGGGTTCGGGGAGCTGTTTTTT. It yields the protein CASTGGFGELFF.

The chain recombines TRBV14 with TRBJ2-1; 11 positions match TRBD2. V dropped 4 bases and J dropped 6; count of bases not matched to a gene: 8. Germline loops: CDR1 SGHDN, CDR2 FVKESK. This CDR3 has 16 residues. CDR3 coding DNA: TGTGCCAGCAGCCGTTCCGGGACTAGCGGTTCCAATGAGCAGTTCTTC. Its protein is CASSRSGTSGSNEQFF.

This clone was picked up a small number of times. This chain connects TRBV27 to TRBJ1-2, with 11 bases lining up with TRBD1. Germline V gene data show CDR1 as MNHEY and CDR2 as SMNVEV (reference sequence). The CDR3 spans 16 residues. The V segment lost 5 bases and the J segment 4 bases; nucleotides outside the gene matches: 9. CDR3 sequence reads: CASSPGQGAQAYGYTF. DNA of the CDR3: TGTGCCAGCAGTCCTGGACAGGGGGCGCAAGCCTATGGCTACACCTTC.

The chain is built from TRBV28 and TRBJ1-3; 8 bases are shared with TRBD1. Germline trimming cut 5 bases from V and 1 base from J; bases unmatched to any gene: 7. CDR1 is MDHEN and CDR2 is SYDVKM in the germline V gene. The CDR3 has 16 amino acids. The CDR3 sequence: CASSPGTGVSGNTIYF. The CDR3 DNA follows: TGTGCCAGCAGTCCCGGGACAGGCGTTTCTGGAAACACCATATATTTT.

J is TRBJ1-4 and V is TRBV5-1; 9 bases are shared with TRBD1. After removal of 2 bases from V and 8 bases from J, the junction contained 4 bases not matched to a gene. The germline V gene encodes CDR1 SGHRS and CDR2 YFSETQ. The CDR3 totals 14 residues. The CDR3 sequence is CASSFRTGEEKLFF. The CDR3 DNA follows: TGCGCCAGCAGCTTCCGGACAGGGGAGGAAAAACTGTTTTTT. The full variable domain, rest sourced from reference TRBV5-1 and TRBJ1-4, is KAGVTQTPRYLIKTRGQQVTLSCSPISGHRSVSWYQQTPGQGLQFLFEYFSETQRNKGNFPGRFSGRQFSNSRSEMNVSTLELGDSALYLCASSFRTGEEKLFFGSGTQLSVL.

This chain uses TRBV5-5 with TRBJ2-1; a weak D match, TRBD1 (6 bases). The germline V gene encodes CDR1 SGHKS and CDR2 YYEKEE (reference sequence). The CDR3 runs to 15 residues. Deletions cut 1 base from V and 6 bases from J, with 14 bases between. CDR3 DNA sequence: TGTGCCAGCAGCTTGACGGGGCTAGGGGGCAATGAGCAGTTCTTC. It codes for CASSLTGLGGNEQFF.

The chain employs TRBV7-2 and TRBJ2-5, with 8 positions matching TRBD2. CDR1 is SGHTA and CDR2 is FQGNSA in the germline V gene. Trimming cost V 4 bases and J 1 base; bases outside gene matches: 5. This CDR3 has 15 residues. The CDR3 is CASSSWGTSQETQYF. CDR3 coding DNA: TGTGCCAGCAGCTCCTGGGGGACTAGCCAAGAGACCCAGTACTTC.

The chain uses TRBV27 and TRBJ2-1, with D possibly TRBD1 on 6 matching bases. The germline CDR1 and CDR2 sequences are MNHEY and SMNVEV (reference sequence). V was clipped by 6 bases and J by 8 bases, with 14 bases between them. This CDR3 comprises 13 residues. This chain's CDR3 is CASREQGRDEQFF. In nucleotides, the CDR3 is TGTGCCAGCAGGGAACAGGGACGGGATGAGCAGTTCTTC.

The gene calls are TRBV19 and TRBJ1-1; D is ambiguous. Germline values: CDR1 LNHDA, CDR2 SQIVND (reference sequence). The CDR3 loop spans 15 amino acids. V lost 7 bases to trimming and J lost 1 base, with 16 bases between them. The CDR3 loop reads CASNERTPRNTEAFF. The DNA for the CDR3 is TGTGCCAGTAACGAGCGGACCCCGCGGAACACTGAAGCTTTCTTT.

The rearrangement links TRBV11-2 to TRBJ2-5, with D maybe TRBD1 (6 bases). Germline CDR1 SGHAT, CDR2 FQNNGV. The CDR3 runs to 16 residues. V was cut by 4 bases and J by 5 bases, with 20 bases left in between. In DNA form, the CDR3 reads TGTGCCAGCAGCTCCTACGTTACAGGGTCGGGCGAGACCCAGTACTTC. Translated, it gives CASSSYVTGSGETQYF.

The chain carries TRBV6-2 or TRBV6-3 and TRBJ2-7; D possibly corresponds to TRBD2 (5 bases). The CDR3 runs 12 residues. Germline CDR1 is MNHEY and CDR2 is SVGEGT. The germline V and J ends were trimmed by 1 base and 5 bases, with 6 bases remaining between them. Here the CDR3 DNA reads TGTGCCAGCAGTTACTACGGGAACGAGCAGTACTTC. Protein: CASSYYGNEQYF.

This chain uses TRBV6-2 or TRBV6-3 with TRBJ2-1, with D possibly being TRBD1 (6 bases). This CDR3 contains 12 residues. Trimming took off 5 bases at V and 5 bases at J, with 7 bases between the two ends. CDR1 and CDR2 from the germline V gene are MNHEY and SVGEGT. The CDR3: CASSGTHNEQFF. The CDR3 nucleotides read TGTGCCAGCAGTGGGACACACAATGAGCAGTTCTTC.

V usage is TRBV6-5 and J usage is TRBJ2-7; weak D call: TRBD2 (6 bases). V was cut by 6 bases and J by 5 bases, with 17 bases left in between. Germline CDR1 and CDR2: MNHEY and SVGAGI. This CDR3 has 14 amino acids. The CDR3 loop is CASSRPGGGNEQYF. CDR3 nucleotides: TGTGCCAGCAGCAGGCCTGGGGGAGGCAACGAGCAGTACTTC.

This sequence joins TRBV13 and TRBJ2-7; maybe TRBD1 (5 bases). Germline V CDR1 and CDR2: PRHDT, FYEKMQ (reference sequence). V lost 1 base, J lost 6 bases, and 19 bases lay in between. The CDR3 consists of 16 residues. CDR3 protein: CASSLEGRQGKAEQYF. In DNA, the CDR3 is TGTGCCAGCAGCTTAGAAGGTCGGCAGGGTAAGGCCGAGCAGTACTTC.

This rearrangement joins TRBV5-5 to TRBJ1-4; D gene uncertain. Germline V gene data show CDR1 as SGHKS and CDR2 as YYEKEE (reference sequence). V lost 5 bases to trimming and J lost 10 bases, with 18 bases between them. The CDR3 consists of 14 residues. CDR3 amino acids: CASRDFGQVGKLFF. In DNA form, the CDR3 reads TGTGCCAGCAGGGATTTTGGTCAGGTCGGAAAACTGTTTTTT.

This clone was counted between two and nine times. The V call is TRBV12-3 or TRBV12-4, the J call TRBJ1-1; D may be TRBD1 (5 bases). CDR3 length: 12 amino acids. V shed 5 bases and J shed 4 bases, with 8 bases lying between them. The CDR3 loop reads CASSGQGTEAFF. DNA of the CDR3: TGTGCCAGCAGTGGGCAGGGCACTGAAGCTTTCTTT.

The rearrangement uses TRBV5-6 and TRBJ1-2; a weak D match, TRBD1 (5 bases). Germline values: CDR1 SGHDT, CDR2 YYEEEE. Trimming pared 0 bases from V and 2 bases from J, leaving 17 bases between. The CDR3 spans 17 residues. In nucleotides, the CDR3 is TGTGCCAGCAGCTTGGGACAGCTGACACAGAGCAACTATGGCTACACCTTC. Amino acids: CASSLGQLTQSNYGYTF. The full variable domain, with the rest looked up from reference TRBV5-6 and TRBJ1-2, is DAGVTQSPTHLIKTRGQQVTLRCSPKSGHDTVSWYQQALGQGPQFIFQYYEEEERQRGNFPDRFSGHQFPNYSSELNVNALLLGDSALYLCASSLGQLTQSNYGYTFGSGTRLTVV.

This clone was detected ten times or more. A junction boundary mismatches the germline segment, possibly from a read error. The chain is built from TRBV15 and TRBJ1-5; 8 bases are shared with TRBD1. CDR1 and CDR2 from the germline V gene are LNHNV and YYDKDF (reference sequence). The CDR3 has 14 amino acids. The DNA for the CDR3 is TGTGCCACCAGCGGAGACAGGGGATATCAGCCCCAGCATTTT. This translates into CATSGDRGYQPQHF.

This sequence joins TRBV7-2 and TRBJ1-2; 7 bases match TRBD1. The germline V gene encodes CDR1 SGHTA and CDR2 FQGNSA. V was pared by 5 bases and J by 8 bases, with 14 bases of the junction left unmatched. CDR3 size: 15 residues. The CDR3 loop reads CASSPGGGTERGYTF. The CDR3 DNA follows: TGTGCCAGCAGCCCCGGAGGGGGGACAGAACGAGGCTACACCTTC.